These 22 T cell receptor beta chains were all obtained from the same sample, sequenced in a study of blood T cell repertoires in COVID-19. Libraries were prepared by immunoSEQ multiplex PCR; TCRdb keeps only in-frame clonotypes and omits some of them. The sample has 150,000 to 200,000 clones, 80% to 90% seen once. Sequenced input: peripheral blood. These receptors were collected from a man aged 45-65 years with active or convalescent COVID-19.

The chain links TRBV6-5 to TRBJ2-7; TRBD1 might be the D (6 bases). The CDR3 has 14 residues. V dropped 5 bases and J dropped 2 bases, with 13 bases sitting between them. CDR1 MNHEY and CDR2 SVGAGI come from the germline V gene. The CDR3 DNA sequence: TGTGCCAGCAGTCGAGAAGGGGGAACCTACGAGCAGTACTTC. Its translation: CASSREGGTYEQYF.

The chain has TRBV18 and TRBJ2-4; 14 positions agree with TRBD2. Germline lookup yields CDR1 KGHSH and CDR2 LQKENI. V lost 3 bases to trimming and J lost 7 bases; unmatched junction nucleotides: 23. The length of the CDR3 is 22 residues. The CDR3 here is CASSPASRRGLAGESGSNIQYF. The DNA of the CDR3 is TGTGCCAGCTCACCGGCTTCCCGCCGGGGACTAGCGGGAGAGAGTGGTAGCAACATTCAGTACTTC. Full variable domain (missing parts from reference TRBV18 and TRBJ2-4): NAGVMQNPRHLVRRRGQEARLRCSPMKGHSHVYWYRQLPEEGLKFMVYLQKENIIDESGMPKERFSAEFPKEGPSILRIQQVVRGDSAAYFCASSPASRRGLAGESGSNIQYFGAGTRLSVL.

The chain carries TRBV30 and TRBJ1-5; TRBD1 might be the D (5 bases). Trimming pared 4 bases from V and 3 bases from J, leaving 10 bases between. Germline V lookup: CDR1 GTSNPN, CDR2 SVGIG (reference sequence). The CDR3 is 13 amino acids. This CDR3 reads CAWMGGPNQPQHF. CDR3 coding DNA: TGTGCCTGGATGGGGGGTCCCAATCAGCCCCAGCATTTT. The entire variable domain, with the rest obtained from reference TRBV30 and TRBJ1-5, is as follows: SQTIHQWPATLVQPVGSPLSLECTVEGTSNPNLYWYRQAAGRGLQLLFYSVGIGQISSEVPQNLSASRPQDRQFILSSKKLLLSDSGFYLCAWMGGPNQPQHFGDGTRLSIL.

This clone has just a few counts. The rearrangement links TRBV18 to TRBJ2-7; the D gene is possibly TRBD1 (5 bases). Per the germline V gene, CDR1 is KGHSH and CDR2 is LQKENI. With 3 bases removed from V and 9 bases from J, the gap between germline ends came to 18 bases. The CDR3 loop spans 14 amino acids. Here the CDR3 DNA reads TGTGCCAGCTCACCGCAGGACACGCCGTGGTGGCAGTACTTC. It is translated as CASSPQDTPWWQYF.

The V gene is TRBV6-2 or TRBV6-3, the J gene TRBJ2-3; the D gene is possibly TRBD2 (6 bases). The length of the CDR3 is 17 residues. Germline CDR1 MNHEY, CDR2 SVGEGT. The V end lost 0 bases, the J end lost 2 bases, and 15 bases lay between the germline ends. CDR3 amino acids: CASSYSNGREYTDTQYF. In DNA form, the CDR3 reads TGTGCCAGCAGTTACTCGAACGGTCGGGAGTACACAGATACGCAGTATTTT.

The rearrangement uses TRBV4-3 and TRBJ1-3; no clear D. The germline V gene has CDR1 LGHNA and CDR2 YSLEER. The length of the CDR3 is 13 residues. The V gene lost 6 bases and the J gene lost 2 bases, with 8 bases spanning the gap. The CDR3 DNA is TGCGCCAGCAGTAGTCTCCCTGGAAACACCATATATTTT. Amino acids: CASSSLPGNTIYF.

V usage is TRBV5-1 and J usage is TRBJ2-3; 9 positions agree with TRBD1. The junction had 6 bases not matched to a gene; V was cut back by 7 bases and J by 3 bases. There are 14 residues in the CDR3. Germline assignment: CDR1 SGHRS and CDR2 YFSETQ. The CDR3 loop reads CASRRTGVTDTQYF. The CDR3 DNA reads as TGCGCCAGCCGAAGGACAGGGGTAACAGATACGCAGTATTTT.

The rearrangement joins TRBV4-2 to TRBJ1-6, with 8 bases fitting TRBD1. V was clipped by 1 base and J by 6 bases; unmatched bases: 5. Germline V lookup: CDR1 LGHNA, CDR2 YNFKEQ. The CDR3 runs to 16 residues. The CDR3 loop reads CASSQVGDRLNSPLHF. As DNA, the CDR3 is TGTGCCAGCAGCCAAGTCGGGGACAGGCTTAATTCACCCCTCCACTTT.

The chain uses TRBV3-1 (or the pseudogene TRBV3-2) and TRBJ1-3, with D tentatively TRBD1 (5 bases). This CDR3 has 15 residues. Germline lookup yields CDR1 LGHDT and CDR2 YNNKEL (reference sequence). Trimming removed 5 bases at V and 1 base at J, with 12 bases between. The CDR3 region is CASSKVQGSGNTIYF. The CDR3 DNA reads as TGTGCCAGCAGCAAAGTCCAGGGTTCTGGAAACACCATATATTTT.

CDR3 in amino acids: CASNGLAAYNEQFF. The CDR3 nucleotides are TGTGCCAGCAATGGACTAGCCGCCTACAATGAGCAGTTCTTC. The chain combines TRBV2 with TRBJ2-1; TRBD2 matches 8 bases. The V gene's germline CDR1 is SNHLY and CDR2 FYNNEI. Germline trimming cut 7 bases from V and 2 bases from J; bases unmatched to any gene: 4. CDR3 size: 14 residues. The full variable domain, with the rest looked up from reference TRBV2 and TRBJ2-1, is EPEVTQTPSHQVTQMGQEVILRCVPISNHLYFYWYRQILGQKVEFLVSFYNNEISEKSEIFDDQFSVERPDGSNFTLKIRSTKLEDSAMYFCASNGLAAYNEQFFGPGTRLTVL.

This sequence joins TRBV4-2 and TRBJ2-1; 9 bases match TRBD2. This CDR3 has 16 residues. The trim removed 3 bases at V and 4 bases at J, leaving 7 bases unmatched. The germline gives CDR1 LGHNA, CDR2 YNFKEQ. The CDR3 loop is CASSHATSGKYNEQFF. The CDR3 DNA reads TGTGCCAGCAGCCATGCGACTAGCGGAAAGTACAATGAGCAGTTCTTC.

This rearrangement joins TRBV12-3 or TRBV12-4 to TRBJ1-1; D not certain. V was clipped by 7 bases and J by 1 base, with 10 bases between them. The CDR3 loop spans 13 amino acids. CDR3 nucleotides: TGTGCCAGCACGATTAATAGGAACACTGAAGCTTTCTTT. Protein sequence: CASTINRNTEAFF.

The chain employs TRBV6-6 and TRBJ2-7; 7 positions agree with TRBD1. The V gene's germline CDR1 is MNHNY and CDR2 SVGAGI (reference sequence). This CDR3 comprises 13 residues. The trim removed 6 bases at V and 5 bases at J, leaving 7 bases unmatched. CDR3 loop: CASSDRVEDEQYF. The CDR3 nucleotides are TGTGCCAGCAGCGACAGGGTAGAAGACGAGCAGTACTTC.

The gene calls are TRBV19 and TRBJ1-2; D uncertain. The CDR3 is made up of 13 amino acids. Deletions cut 4 bases from V and 6 bases from J, with 12 bases between. Germline lookup yields CDR1 LNHDA and CDR2 SQIVND (reference sequence). The CDR3 protein is CASSRTDGDGYTF. CDR3 nucleotide sequence: TGTGCCAGTAGTAGAACCGACGGGGATGGCTACACCTTC.

The chain links TRBV11-2 to TRBJ2-5; TRBD2 is a possible D gene (6 bases). Germline CDR1 SGHAT, CDR2 FQNNGV. The length of the CDR3 is 13 residues. Trimming cost V 6 bases and J 1 base, with 9 bases left between them. The CDR3 spells CASREGFQETQYF. In DNA form, the CDR3 reads TGTGCCAGCAGGGAGGGGTTCCAAGAGACCCAGTACTTC.

The rearrangement uses TRBV13 and TRBJ1-2, with D unresolved. Germline V CDR1 and CDR2: PRHDT, FYEKMQ (reference sequence). The CDR3 contains 12 residues. The germline V and J ends were trimmed by 4 bases and 0 bases, with 3 bases remaining between them. CDR3 DNA sequence: TGTGCCAGCAGCTCCACTAACTATGGCTACACCTTC. This gives the protein CASSSTNYGYTF.

The chain employs TRBV3-1 (or the pseudogene TRBV3-2) and TRBJ2-5; TRBD2 agrees at 11 bases. The CDR3 consists of 17 residues. Germline V lookup: CDR1 LGHDT, CDR2 YNNKEL (reference sequence). Losses at the gene ends were 4 bases for V and 5 bases for J; bases not matched to a gene: 12. CDR3 region: CASSPPRTSGPWETQYF. As DNA, the CDR3 is TGTGCCAGCAGCCCCCCCAGGACTAGCGGGCCTTGGGAGACCCAGTACTTC.

The chain couples TRBV25-1 to TRBJ2-2; D gene uncertain. The CDR3 is 14 residues long. Germline V gene lookup returns CDR1 MGHDK and CDR2 SYGVNS. V lost 4 bases and J lost 2, with 8 bases in between. CDR3 amino acids: CASSGAANTGELFF. The CDR3 DNA follows: TGTGCCAGCAGTGGGGCAGCCAACACCGGGGAGCTGTTTTTT.

This CDR3 is CASRGTGANYGYTF. CDR3 nucleotide sequence: TGTGCCAGCAGAGGGACAGGGGCTAACTATGGCTACACCTTC. The chain carries TRBV6-5 and TRBJ1-2; 10 nucleotides match TRBD1. V dropped 6 bases and J dropped 0; count of bases not matched to a gene: 1. The germline gives CDR1 MNHEY, CDR2 SVGAGI. CDR3 size: 14 residues.

In DNA, the CDR3 is TGTGCCAGCAGCCAGGGGGGAGGCAAGGTTAATGAAAAACTGTTTTTT. It translates to CASSQGGGKVNEKLFF. The J gene is TRBJ1-4, the V gene TRBV7-2; 7 bases fit TRBD1. In germline, CDR1 is SGHTA, CDR2 FQGNSA. V gave up 5 bases and J gave up 4 bases; unmatched junction bases: 10. The CDR3 is 16 amino acids. Using reference TRBV7-2 and TRBJ1-4 for the parts outside the CDR3, the full variable domain is GAGVSQSPSNKVTEKGKDVELRCDPISGHTALYWYRQSLGQGLEFLIYFQGNSAPDKSGLPSDRFSAERTGGSVSTLTIQRTQQEDSAVYLCASSQGGGKVNEKLFFGSGTQLSVL.

This chain joins TRBV27 and TRBJ1-2; D unresolved. CDR3 length: 15 residues. The V end lost 5 bases, the J end lost 2 bases, and 15 bases lay between the germline ends. Germline CDR1 and CDR2: MNHEY and SMNVEV (reference sequence). The CDR3 DNA reads as TGTGCCAGCAGTGGGAGCGGCCGGTTCAACTATGGCTACACCTTC. This codes for CASSGSGRFNYGYTF.

The chain is built from TRBV3-1 (or the pseudogene TRBV3-2) and TRBJ2-5; no clear D. Germline lookup yields CDR1 LGHDT and CDR2 YNNKEL (reference sequence). CDR3 size: 12 residues. The V gene lost 6 bases and the J gene lost 4 bases, with 9 bases spanning the gap. This CDR3 is CASRDGRETQYF. CDR3 nucleotide sequence: TGTGCCAGCAGGGATGGGCGAGAGACCCAGTACTTC.